This TCR beta chain was retrieved from a study of metastatic and nonmetastatic thyroid tumors. For the study at large: Repertoire comparisons spanned blood and tumor or nodule tissue from malignant and benign thyroid patients.

This clone is medium-sized in the sample. No antigen is known for it. The study, taken as a whole, reports: Malignant thyroid tumors reportedly had TCR beta diversity that was significantly higher than in benign nodules, in blood and tumor.

All patients were untreated before thyroid surgery. How the authors handled the data: The study built a papillary thyroid cancer distant-metastasis classifier from CDR3 differences across clinicopathological groups. TCRdb re-clonotyped the PCR reads via MiXCR. None of the V and J calls come from the authors' own analysis; TCRdb made them. The data contain about 33,000 clones, 15% to 20% of them singletons. Germline V gene data show CDR1 as LNHDA and CDR2 as SQIVND (reference sequence). This CDR3 has 15 amino acids. The V and J ends lost 6 bases and 0 bases respectively, with 12 bases between them. Sequenced material: blood. V and J are TRBV19 and TRBJ2-1, with unresolved D. This sequence originates from a male donor with papillary thyroid cancer or a benign thyroid nodule (not recorded which). Some clones in this sample may be carry-over from other donors' samples. The chain's CDR3 is CASRGSKSSYNEQFF. DNA of the CDR3: TGTGCCAGTAGGGGGTCAAAAAGCTCCTACAATGAGCAGTTCTTC.